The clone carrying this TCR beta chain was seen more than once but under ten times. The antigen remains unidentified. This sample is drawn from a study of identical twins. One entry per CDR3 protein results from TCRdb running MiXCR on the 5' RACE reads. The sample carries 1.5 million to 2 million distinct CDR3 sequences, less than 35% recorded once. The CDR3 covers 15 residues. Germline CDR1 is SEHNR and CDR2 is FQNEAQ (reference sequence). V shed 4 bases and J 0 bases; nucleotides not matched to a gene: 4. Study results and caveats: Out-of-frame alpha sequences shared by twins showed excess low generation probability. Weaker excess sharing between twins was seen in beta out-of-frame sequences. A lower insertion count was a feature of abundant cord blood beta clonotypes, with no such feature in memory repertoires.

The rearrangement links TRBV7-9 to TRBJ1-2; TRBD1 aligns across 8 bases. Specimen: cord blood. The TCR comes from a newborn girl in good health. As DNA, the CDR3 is TGTGCCAGCAGCTCGGGACAGGACGCTAACTATGGCTACACCTTC. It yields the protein CASSSGQDANYGYTF.